Listed below are T cell receptor beta chains from one sample, sequenced in a study of blood T cells in healthy people across ages. TCRdb redid the calling of the 5' RACE reads with MiXCR, one entry per CDR3 protein. The sample carries 890,000 or so distinct CDR3 sequences, around two thirds recorded once. Sequencing input: blood. These receptors came from a young man in good health. Both conserved end residues are part of each CDR3. The order of the fields is clone size, J gene, V gene, CDR3 protein. A clone size is listed for some rows: how often the clone was seen (once, few, many), or a class if it is expanded.

.	TRBJ1-2	TRBV6-5	CASSFDRGVGGYTF
.	TRBJ2-1	TRBV13	CASSFHLSPHNEQFF
few	TRBJ1-1	TRBV29-1	CSVRSGLNTEAFF
.	TRBJ2-5	TRBV5-5	CASSLERLAGETQYF
.	TRBJ2-7	TRBV28	CASRPGDRSYEQYF
.	.	TRBV7-2	CASSQATKQGVEQYF
.	TRBJ1-5	TRBV4-3	CASSQYRGSNQPQHF
.	TRBJ2-1	TRBV18	CASSPPDRAKFF
.	TRBJ2-3	TRBV27	CASSPGTTKADTQYF
.	TRBJ2-5	TRBV6-1	CASLTKGPGTGKRETQYF
once	TRBJ1-6	TRBV3-1	CASSLDGYKSPLHF
.	TRBJ2-5	TRBV4-2	CASSQHQGGEQYF
.	TRBJ1-6	TRBV18	CASSPLEGDSPLHF
.	TRBJ2-5	TRBV9	CASNPGSGWEETQYF
.	TRBJ2-7	TRBV6-2/TRBV6-3	CASSPYPGTSGASSYEQYF
.	TRBJ2-7	TRBV6-2/TRBV6-3	CASRLTGVEQYF
.	TRBJ1-5	TRBV27	CASSVSSVQPQHF
.	.	TRBV5-5	CASSLEGPGPKNIQYF
few	TRBJ1-2	TRBV7-2	CASSLKRGDGYTF
many	TRBJ1-2	TRBV29-1	CSVKGTYGYTF
once	TRBJ2-5	TRBV14	CASSQVSYQETQYF
.	TRBJ2-5	TRBV3-1	CASTNTYQETQYF
.	TRBJ1-5	TRBV6-6	CASGTGGPNQPQHF
.	TRBJ2-7	TRBV27	CASSVFRGREQYF
few	TRBJ2-6	TRBV9	CASRTRDPDGSGANVLTF
few	TRBJ2-7	TRBV5-1	CASSSPRTGGEQYF
.	TRBJ2-7	TRBV5-1	CASKLGRDSYEQYF
.	TRBJ2-1	TRBV7-9	CASSLRQGANEQFF
few	TRBJ2-5	TRBV9	CASSVGQGAMEQYF
.	TRBJ2-1	TRBV4-1	CASSQDEIVGPSSYNEQFF
many	TRBJ2-1	TRBV5-6	CASSLQFTDEQFF
.	TRBJ1-1	TRBV9	CASSVTGFGGTEAFF
.	TRBJ1-6	TRBV5-1	CASSRGTEKSPLHF
few	TRBJ2-3	TRBV7-2	CASSRRPDTQYF
few	TRBJ2-3	TRBV29-1	CSVSWAGTHTDTQYF
.	TRBJ2-5	TRBV11-2	CASSPMMGLRETQYF
.	TRBJ2-1	TRBV10-2	CASRLAGIHNEQFF
few	TRBJ2-3	TRBV6-5	CATTWGGRGDTQYF
few	.	TRBV3-1	CASSRDGKETQYF
.	TRBJ1-5	TRBV2	CASSEVSPGRPQHF
few	TRBJ2-7	TRBV2	CASGKSLAGTNYEQYF
.	TRBJ1-1	TRBV5-8	CASSLAGRTEAFF
few	TRBJ1-5	TRBV12-3/TRBV12-4	CASSLKGGNQPQHF
few	TRBJ2-3	TRBV29-1	CSAEPGLSTDTQYF
few	TRBJ2-3	TRBV20-1	CSADGTSGGYSTDTQYF
.	TRBJ2-1	TRBV4-1	CASSNDDRGRNEQFF
once	TRBJ2-7	TRBV4-2	CASSQDPGTYYEQYF
.	TRBJ1-3	TRBV7-8	CASSSRQRSGNTIYF
.	TRBJ1-2	TRBV3-1	CASSQYLSGHYGYTF
few	TRBJ1-2	TRBV7-3	CASSWDGGNYGYTF
.	TRBJ2-1	TRBV4-3	CASSREVDFPSYNERFF
few	TRBJ2-1	TRBV6-6	CASSYSSNNEQFF
.	TRBJ2-3	TRBV6-2/TRBV6-3	CASSLNGGAKADTQYF
few	TRBJ2-3	TRBV7-9	CASSLDQRGDTQYF
few	TRBJ2-5	TRBV15	CATSRDFSGGQETQYF